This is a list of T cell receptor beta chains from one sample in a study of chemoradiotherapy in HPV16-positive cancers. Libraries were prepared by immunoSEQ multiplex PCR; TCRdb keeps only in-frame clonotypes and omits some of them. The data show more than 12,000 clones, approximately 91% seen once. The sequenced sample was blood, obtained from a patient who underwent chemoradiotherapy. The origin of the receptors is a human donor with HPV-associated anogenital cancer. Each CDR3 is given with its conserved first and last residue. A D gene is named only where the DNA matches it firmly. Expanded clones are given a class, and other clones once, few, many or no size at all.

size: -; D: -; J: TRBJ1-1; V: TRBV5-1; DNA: TGCGCCAGCAGTCAGCGGGATTGGAACACTGAAGCTTTCTTT; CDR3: CASSQRDWNTEAFF
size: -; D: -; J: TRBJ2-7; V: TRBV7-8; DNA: TGTGCCAGCAGCTTAGGTTCAGGGATGTTCGAGCAGTACTTC; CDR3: CASSLGSGMFEQYF
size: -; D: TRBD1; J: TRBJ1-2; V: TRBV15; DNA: TGTGCCACCAGCAGGGACAGGGGGGCACCTTTATCTAACTATGGCTACACCTTC; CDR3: CATSRDRGAPLSNYGYTF
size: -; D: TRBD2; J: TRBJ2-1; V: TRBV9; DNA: TGTGCCAGCAGCGTAGCTGTGCTAGCGGGGGGGGCCGACAATGAGCAGTTCTTC; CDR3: CASSVAVLAGGADNEQFF
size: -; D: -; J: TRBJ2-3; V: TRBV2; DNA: TGTGCCAGCAGTGATGTGGTTAGCGGAACAGATACGCAGTATTTT; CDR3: CASSDVVSGTDTQYF
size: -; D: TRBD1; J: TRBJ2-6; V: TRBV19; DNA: TGTGCCAGTAGTGGAGGGACAGGCCGGTCTGGGGCCAACGTCCTGACTTTC; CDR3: CASSGGTGRSGANVLTF
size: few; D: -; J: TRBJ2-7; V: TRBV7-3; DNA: TGTGCCAGCAGCCAACGACCCGCCTACGAGCAGTACTTC; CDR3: CASSQRPAYEQYF
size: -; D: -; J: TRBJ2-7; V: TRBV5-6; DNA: TGTGCCAGCAGCTTGGTGGTATACGAGCAGTACTTC; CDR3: CASSLVVYEQYF
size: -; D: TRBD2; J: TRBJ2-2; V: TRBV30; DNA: TGTGCCTGGAAGTGGTATCTAGCGGGGGCCGGGGAGCTGTTTTTT; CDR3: CAWKWYLAGAGELFF
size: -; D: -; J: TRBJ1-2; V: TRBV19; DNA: TGTGCCAGTAGTAAAGTGGGTGGCTACACCTTC; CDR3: CASSKVGGYTF
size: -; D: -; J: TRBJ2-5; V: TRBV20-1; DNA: TGCAGTTTACAGGGACCAGAGACCCAGTACTTC; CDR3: CSLQGPETQYF
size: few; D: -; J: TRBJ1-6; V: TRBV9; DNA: TGTGCCAGCAGCGTACGGATTCTCAATTCACCCCTCCACTTT; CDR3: CASSVRILNSPLHF
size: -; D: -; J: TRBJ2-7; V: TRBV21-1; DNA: TGTGCCAGCAGAAAAATCAAAAGGCGTGGGGACAGTACCTACGAGCAGTACTTC; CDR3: CASRKIKRRGDSTYEQYF
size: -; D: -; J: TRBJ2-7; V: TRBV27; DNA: TGTGCCAGCAGTTCCGCCTACGAGCAGTACTTC; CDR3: CASSSAYEQYF
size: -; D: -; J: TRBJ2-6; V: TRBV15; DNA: TGTGCCACCGGCCAGGCCGCTGGGGCCAACGTCCTGACTTTC; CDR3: CATGQAAGANVLTF
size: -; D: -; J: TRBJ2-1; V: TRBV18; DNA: TGTGCCAGCTCTCAGGAATGGGTTGGTGAGCAGTTCTTC; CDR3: CASSQEWVGEQFF
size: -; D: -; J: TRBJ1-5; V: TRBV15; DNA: TGTGCCACCAGCAGAGATGCCGGATATCAGCCCCAGCATTTT; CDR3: CATSRDAGYQPQHF
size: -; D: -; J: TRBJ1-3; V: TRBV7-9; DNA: TGTGCCAGCAGCGGATGGGGTTCCCCTAACTCTGGAAACACCATATATTTT; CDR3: CASSGWGSPNSGNTIYF
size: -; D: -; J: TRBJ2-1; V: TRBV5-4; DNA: TGTGCCAGCAGCTTGTGGGCAGGACCGGGGAATGAGCAGTTCTTC; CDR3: CASSLWAGPGNEQFF
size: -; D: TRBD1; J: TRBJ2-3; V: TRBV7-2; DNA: TGTGCCAGCACCCAGGCAGGGGGCGATACGCAGTATTTT; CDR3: CASTQAGGDTQYF
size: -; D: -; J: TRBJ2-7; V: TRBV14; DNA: TGTGCCAGCAGCCGCATAGGGCAGGGGAACTACGAGCAGTACTTC; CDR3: CASSRIGQGNYEQYF
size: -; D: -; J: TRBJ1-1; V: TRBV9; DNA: TGTGCCAGCAGCGTAGGATGGGGAGTCACTGAAGCTTTCTTT; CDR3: CASSVGWGVTEAFF
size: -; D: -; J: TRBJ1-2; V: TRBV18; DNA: TGTGCCAGCTCACCGGACGGGGGAAACTATGGCTACACCTTC; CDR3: CASSPDGGNYGYTF
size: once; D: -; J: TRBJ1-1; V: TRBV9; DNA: TGTGCCAGCAGCAGACAGGATTTTACTGAAGCTTTCTTT; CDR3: CASSRQDFTEAFF